These T cell receptor beta chains were read from a single sample in a study of cytomegalovirus exposure and HLA in healthy donors. Sequencing was performed with immunoSEQ multiplex PCR; in TCRdb, only in-frame clones are kept and a portion is missing. The sample includes around 120,000 clones, roughly 80% of them seen just once. Input material: PBMCs. These receptors originate from a woman aged 40-49 years in good health and CMV-seropositive. CDR3s include the opening cysteine and the closing phenylalanine or tryptophan.

v_gene	j_gene	CDR3aa
TRBV9	TRBJ1-6	CASSPQGNSPLHF
TRBV7-2	TRBJ1-1	CASSSGAAERAFF
TRBV5-6	TRBJ1-1	CASSLFSVSSNTEAFF
TRBV25-1	TRBJ2-5	CASSELPGQGKETQYF
TRBV6-6	TRBJ2-7	CASTLGEVSDEQYF
TRBV19	TRBJ2-3	CASGTSGIADTQYF
TRBV6-1	TRBJ1-2	CASSEEISYGYTF
TRBV7-2	TRBJ2-2	CASSRGGPNTGELFF
TRBV29-1	TRBJ2-7	CSVELGTGSSYEQYF
TRBV7-6	TRBJ1-2	CASSPDRGQGYTF
TRBV5-6	TRBJ2-2	CASSFGAGGSGELFF
TRBV6-6	TRBJ1-2	CASSWEVYGYTF
TRBV6-1	TRBJ1-1	CASSDRGRTEAFF
TRBV25-1	TRBJ2-3	CASSRQGTDTQYF
TRBV19	TRBJ1-5	CASTRDTRGKPSNQPQHF
TRBV19	TRBJ1-2	CASSIGPRPNYGYTF
TRBV2	TRBJ2-7	CASSQVREQYF
TRBV23-1	TRBJ2-2	CASSQSGNRDTGELFF
TRBV5-1	TRBJ2-7	CASSPGQGEEQYF
TRBV6-5	TRBJ1-1	CASSFLGQRNEAFF
TRBV19	TRBJ1-5	CASTLKYGQPQHF
TRBV29-1	TRBJ2-7	CSAAGLGEQYF
TRBV6-1	TRBJ2-7	CASIMEAAPYEQYF
TRBV6-5	TRBJ2-1	CASSSYLNEQFF
TRBV4-3	TRBJ2-1	CASKSGGGNNEQFF
TRBV7-8	TRBJ1-3	CASSPQLMTFGNTIYF
TRBV30	TRBJ1-5	CATQTGVNQPQHF
TRBV10-3	TRBJ2-1	CAITQSGGATEQFF
TRBV29-1	TRBJ2-1	CSAWGGSSSYNEQFF
TRBV5-4	TRBJ2-5	CASSRGGLGQVQETQYF
TRBV7-9	TRBJ2-1	CASSLTVNEQFF
TRBV5-8	TRBJ2-1	CASSLLAGSYNEQFF
TRBV4-2	TRBJ2-2	CASSQEAGVTGELFF
TRBV7-9	TRBJ1-4	CASSLAYGTGWDEKLFF
TRBV7-3	TRBJ2-1	CASSLPGTGRNEQFF
TRBV19	TRBJ1-6	CASSPGARSSYNSPLHF
TRBV30	TRBJ2-7	CAWSVRRVPINEQYF
TRBV6-5	TRBJ2-3	CASSLSPSGTTDTQYF
TRBV5-1	TRBJ2-5	CASSLGSGARETQYF
TRBV25-1	TRBJ1-1	CASSDIQWITEAFF
TRBV6-1	TRBJ1-1	CASPAAGTEAFF
TRBV15	TRBJ1-6	CATRRTQGSYNSPLHF
TRBV27	TRBJ1-1	CASSLRGGGMNTEAFF
TRBV7-2	TRBJ2-7	CASSFQREGEQYF
TRBV10-3	TRBJ2-7	CAIRDPRAHEQYF
TRBV7-2	TRBJ1-3	CASSLRQGSGNTIYF
TRBV7-3	TRBJ2-1	CASRSKAGASYNEQFF
TRBV7-6	TRBJ2-2	CASSERERGGELFF
TRBV4-1	TRBJ2-7	CASSQESWTGTREQYF
TRBV19	TRBJ1-1	CASKSDRAENTEAFF
TRBV5-6	TRBJ2-7	CASSLRWQGINEQYF
TRBV19	TRBJ2-6	CASSTQGSGANVLTF
TRBV11-1	TRBJ2-7	CASSTAGGRAYEQYF
TRBV7-9	TRBJ1-2	CASSLGRGLGYTF
TRBV14	TRBJ2-7	CASSRGNSYEQYF
TRBV9	TRBJ2-7	CASSASGQGRGEQYF
TRBV27	TRBJ2-1	CASRRRTSGLSYNEQFF
TRBV7-8	TRBJ2-1	CASSLILAGGRSEQFF
TRBV4-2	TRBJ1-3	CASSQDGVTGKVSGNTIYF